The 3 T cell receptor beta chains below come from one sample, sequenced in a study of blood T cell repertoires in COVID-19. This table comes from immunoSEQ multiplex PCR, and its TCRdb copy is limited to in-frame clones, with some not included. The table has just over 35,000 clones, approximately 90% seen once. The sample comprised peripheral blood. These receptors originate from a human donor in a cohort sampled during active COVID-19.

This clone came up once. The chain links TRBV2 to TRBJ1-1; 11 bases are a match to TRBD1. After removal of 4 bases from V and 6 bases from J, the junction contained 4 bases not matched to a gene. The CDR3 extends over 14 amino acids. Germline CDR1 is SNHLY and CDR2 is FYNNEI. CDR3 in DNA: TGTGCCAGCAGTGGAGGGACAGGGGGTGCTGAAGCTTTCTTT. Translation: CASSGGTGGAEAFF.

The gene calls are TRBV5-4 and TRBJ2-1; TRBD2 aligns across 8 bases. V trimming: 4 bases; J trimming: 0 bases; junction bases outside the gene matches: 6. Germline V gives CDR1 SGHNT, CDR2 YYREEE (reference sequence). This CDR3 has 16 residues. CDR3 DNA sequence: TGTGCCAGCAGCCTTGGTCTAGCGGGCTCCTACAATGAGCAGTTCTTC. Translating it yields CASSLGLAGSYNEQFF.

This sequence joins TRBV29-1 and TRBJ1-2, with 8 bases aligning to TRBD1. V trimming: 4 bases; J trimming: 0 bases; junction bases outside the gene matches: 7. The V gene's germline CDR1 is SQVTM and CDR2 ANQGSEA. CDR3 size: 15 residues. CDR3 sequence: CSVGRTGLANYGYTF. CDR3 DNA sequence: TGCAGCGTTGGCCGGACAGGGTTAGCTAACTATGGCTACACCTTC.